The clone carrying this T cell receptor (beta chain) was recorded only once. What it binds is not known. This entry comes from a study of cytomegalovirus exposure and HLA in healthy donors. Whole-study context: Researchers previously reported finding fewer than 140 million unique TCR beta sequences from roughly 170 million T cells. Ancestry clustering placed 70% to 90% of around 400 genotyped donors in the Caucasian-associated cluster. Study-wide results and caveats: An apparent linkage of common viral pathogens to several of the most significant clusters emerged in a later analysis. The listing of some 170 TCR beta chains classed them as cytomegalovirus-associated.

The CDR3 has 15 amino acids. V lost 2 bases, J lost 7 bases, and 14 bases lay in between. Per the germline V gene, CDR1 is MNHEY and CDR2 is SMNVEV (reference sequence). The study ran its PCR with 60 Vbeta and 13 Jbeta primers. Produced via immunoSEQ multiplex PCR; TCRdb's table is partial and in-frame only. The sample contains under 250,000 clones, about 72% of which appear only once. The chain combines TRBV27 with TRBJ1-4; a possible D gene is TRBD1 (5 bases). Material: PBMCs. The receptor was isolated from a male donor in good health and CMV-seronegative. Written as DNA, the CDR3 is TGTGCCAGCAGTTTAAGCGCAGGGTGGGGTGAAAAACTGTTTTTT. Translated: CASSLSAGWGEKLFF. The whole variable domain, filled in from reference TRBV27 and TRBJ1-4, reads EAQVTQNPRYLITVTGKKLTVTCSQNMNHEYMSWYRQDPGLGLRQIYYSMNVEVTDKGDVPEGYKVSRKEKRNFPLILESPSPNQTSLYFCASSLSAGWGEKLFFGSGTQLSVL.